What follows are 14 T cell receptor beta chains derived from one specimen sequenced in a study of OX40 agonist ivuxolimab in advanced cancers. Profiling relied on immunoSEQ multiplex PCR, and the TCRdb table lists in-frame clones only, not all of them. This table has about 45,000 clones, about 89% appearing once. The material sequenced was CD4+ or CD8+ T cells sorted from blood, taken in a trial of the OX40 agonist ivuxolimab. The receptors here all came from an adult with an advanced solid tumor such as melanoma, head and neck, liver or kidney cancer.

The J gene is TRBJ1-2, the V gene TRBV6-5; D uncertain. Germline lookup yields CDR1 MNHEY and CDR2 SVGAGI. The length of the CDR3 is 16 residues. With 0 bases removed from V and 5 bases from J, the gap between germline ends came to 16 bases. The CDR3 reads CASSYSSVKGFYGYTF. The CDR3 bases are TGTGCCAGCAGTTACTCGAGTGTAAAGGGATTTTATGGCTACACCTTC.

The V and J genes are TRBV27 and TRBJ2-5; 9 bases agree with TRBD1. J gave up 2 bases and V 2 bases, and 6 bases lay outside the gene matches. CDR3 size: 16 residues. Germline loops: CDR1 MNHEY, CDR2 SMNVEV (reference sequence). The CDR3 protein is CASSLLPTGGQETQYF. The CDR3 bases are TGTGCCAGCAGTTTACTCCCGACAGGGGGGCAAGAGACCCAGTACTTC.

CDR3 sequence (DNA): TGTGCCAGCAGTTACGGGGAGGGCGGGGAGCTGTTTTTT. It yields the protein CASSYGEGGELFF. The J gene is TRBJ2-2, the V gene TRBV6-5, with 7 bases fitting TRBD2. The V gene end was trimmed by 2 bases and the J gene end by 7 bases; junction bases not matched to a gene: 1. CDR3 length: 13 amino acids. Germline-derived CDR1 and CDR2 are MNHEY and SVGAGI.

This clone is a singleton in its sample. J is TRBJ1-5 and V is TRBV27; D is perhaps TRBD1 (6 bases). CDR1 is MNHEY and CDR2 is SMNVEV in the germline V gene (reference sequence). V was clipped by 2 bases and J by 5 bases, with 13 bases between them. The CDR3 has 15 amino acids. The DNA of the CDR3 is TGTGCCAGCAGTTTAATACAGGGAGTCGATCAGCCCCAGCATTTT. Amino acids: CASSLIQGVDQPQHF.

The rearrangement uses TRBV10-3 and TRBJ1-1; the D gene is possibly TRBD1 (5 bases). There are 16 residues in the CDR3. Trimming shortened V by 8 bases and J by 1 base, and 20 bases separated the two germline ends. CDR1 and CDR2 (germline): ENHRY, SYGVKD. The CDR3 DNA sequence: TGTGCCATCGCCCTAAGGGAGAGGGACCGGAACACTGAAGCTTTCTTT. Protein product: CAIALRERDRNTEAFF.

Regarding this clone: The junction departs from the called germline gene at one end, perhaps through a read error. V usage is TRBV5-3 and J usage is TRBJ1-6; TRBD1 is a possible D gene (5 bases). TRBV5-3 is sorted into the ORF group, with uncertain function. This CDR3 spans 14 amino acids. The CDR3 DNA follows: TGTGCCAGCAGCTTCGGGGCCGGTAATTCACCCCTCCACTTT. It yields the protein CASSFGAGNSPLHF.

The chain employs TRBV9 and TRBJ2-7; tentatively, D is TRBD1 (6 bases). The CDR3 covers 14 residues. Per germline, CDR1 SGDLS and CDR2 YYNGEE. The V end lost 2 bases, the J end lost 0 bases, and 9 bases lay between the germline ends. The CDR3 here is CASSVTGSSYEQYF. DNA of the CDR3: TGTGCCAGCAGCGTCACAGGGTCCTCCTACGAGCAGTACTTC.

The chain uses TRBV4-1 and TRBJ1-2, with 9 bases identical to TRBD1. CDR1 and CDR2 from the germline V gene are MGHRA and YSYEKL. V shed 5 bases, J shed 7 bases, and the junction held 5 bases outside the gene matches. CDR3 length equals 13 residues. The CDR3 sequence: CASSGTGQVGYTF. Here the CDR3 DNA reads TGCGCCAGCAGCGGGACAGGGCAAGTTGGCTACACCTTC.

The chain has TRBV30 and TRBJ2-1; D is ambiguous. CDR3 length: 14 residues. V was trimmed by 3 bases and J by 0 bases, leaving 9 bases between them. Germline V gene sequence: CDR1 GTSNPN, CDR2 SVGIG (reference sequence). The CDR3 DNA sequence: TGTGCCTGGAGGGGTCCCGGCTCCTACAATGAGCAGTTCTTC. Translated: CAWRGPGSYNEQFF.

The chain joins TRBV11-2 to TRBJ1-1; weak D call: TRBD1 (5 bases). CDR1 is SGHAT, CDR2 FQNNGV, per germline. This CDR3 comprises 13 residues. V lost 5 bases, J lost 7 bases, and 14 bases lay in between. The CDR3 protein is CASSQSPGGEAFF. The CDR3 DNA reads TGTGCCAGCAGCCAAAGCCCCGGGGGTGAAGCTTTCTTT.

The chain employs TRBV27 and TRBJ1-5; no reliable D call. The length of the CDR3 is 14 residues. Germline CDR1 and CDR2: MNHEY and SMNVEV (reference sequence). V dropped 4 bases and J dropped 4 bases, with 11 bases sitting between them. The CDR3 DNA follows: TGTGCCAGCAGTTGGGCGGGTCGGAATCAGCCCCAGCATTTT. Encoded protein: CASSWAGRNQPQHF.

The chain has TRBV7-9 and TRBJ2-7; TRBD2 is a possible D gene (6 bases). Germline CDR1 reads SEHNR; CDR2 reads FQNEAQ (reference sequence). The CDR3 loop spans 15 amino acids. V dropped 1 base and J dropped 4 bases, with 14 bases sitting between them. The CDR3 DNA reads as TGTGCCAGCAGCTTAGGGGGCGGAGGGACTTACGAGCAGTACTTC. It translates to CASSLGGGGTYEQYF. Based on the CDR3 plus reference TRBV7-9 and TRBJ2-7, the full variable domain is DTGVSQNPRHKITKRGQNVTFRCDPISEHNRLYWYRQTLGQGPEFLTYFQNEAQLEKSRLLSDRFSAERPKGSFSTLEIQRTEQGDSAMYLCASSLGGGGTYEQYFGPGTRLTVT.

This clone was picked up one time. The rearrangement uses TRBV27 and TRBJ2-1; D uncertain. Germline V gene lookup returns CDR1 MNHEY and CDR2 SMNVEV (reference sequence). The V and J ends lost 4 bases and 0 bases respectively, with 7 bases between them. The CDR3 is 14 amino acids. This CDR3 is CASSSGSSYNEQFF. In nucleotides, the CDR3 is TGTGCCAGCAGTTCCGGTAGCTCCTACAATGAGCAGTTCTTC.

The V call is TRBV11-2, the J call TRBJ1-5; maybe TRBD1 (5 bases). In germline, CDR1 is SGHAT, CDR2 FQNNGV. V was clipped by 5 bases and J by 0 bases, with 11 bases between them. The CDR3 has 15 amino acids. The CDR3 loop reads CASSLRGGSNQPQHF. In DNA, the CDR3 is TGTGCCAGCAGCCTCCGGGGGGGTAGCAATCAGCCCCAGCATTTT. Combining the CDR3 with reference TRBV11-2 and TRBJ1-5 gives the whole variable domain EAGVAQSPRYKIIEKRQSVAFWCNPISGHATLYWYQQILGQGPKLLIQFQNNGVVDDSQLPKDRFSAERLKGVDSTLKIQPAKLEDSAVYLCASSLRGGSNQPQHFGDGTRLSIL.